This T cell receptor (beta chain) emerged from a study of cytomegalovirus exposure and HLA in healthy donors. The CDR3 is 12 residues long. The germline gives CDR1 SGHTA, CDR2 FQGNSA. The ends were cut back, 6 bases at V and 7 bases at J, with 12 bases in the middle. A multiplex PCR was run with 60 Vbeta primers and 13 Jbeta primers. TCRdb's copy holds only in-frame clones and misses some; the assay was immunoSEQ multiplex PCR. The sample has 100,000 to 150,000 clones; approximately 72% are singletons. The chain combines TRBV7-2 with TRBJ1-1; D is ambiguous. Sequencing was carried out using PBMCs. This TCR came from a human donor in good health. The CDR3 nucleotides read TGTGCCAGCAGGAATAGCGGAGTTGAAGCTTTCTTT. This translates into CASRNSGVEAFF.